This record concerns one T cell receptor (beta chain) sequence. This record belongs to a study of blood T cell repertoires in COVID-19. The wider study: Donors in the United States, Italy and Spain gave samples during acute or convalescent COVID-19. The cDNA or gDNA used as material had been derived from T cells, B-cell-depleted T cells, or PBMCs.

The germline V and J ends were trimmed by 3 bases and 4 bases, with 9 bases remaining between them. This CDR3 spans 13 amino acids. Germline V lookup: CDR1 MDHEN, CDR2 SYDVKM. Authors' data handling: Amplifying reference gene primers gave estimates of nucleated cell counts. The method was immunoSEQ multiplex PCR; TCRdb's version includes in-frame clones alone and lacks a portion of them. D and trimming were read from the DNA, whereas the V and J calls and clone size are those reported in that table. The table has about 78,000 clones, approximately 89% seen once. Source material: peripheral blood. The chain is built from TRBV28 and TRBJ1-2; tentatively, D is TRBD1 (5 bases). The receptor was derived from a man aged 50 to 59 with active or convalescent COVID-19. CDR3 amino acids: CASSLSGPYGYTF. CDR3 DNA: TGTGCCAGCAGTTTGTCAGGGCCCTATGGCTACACCTTC.